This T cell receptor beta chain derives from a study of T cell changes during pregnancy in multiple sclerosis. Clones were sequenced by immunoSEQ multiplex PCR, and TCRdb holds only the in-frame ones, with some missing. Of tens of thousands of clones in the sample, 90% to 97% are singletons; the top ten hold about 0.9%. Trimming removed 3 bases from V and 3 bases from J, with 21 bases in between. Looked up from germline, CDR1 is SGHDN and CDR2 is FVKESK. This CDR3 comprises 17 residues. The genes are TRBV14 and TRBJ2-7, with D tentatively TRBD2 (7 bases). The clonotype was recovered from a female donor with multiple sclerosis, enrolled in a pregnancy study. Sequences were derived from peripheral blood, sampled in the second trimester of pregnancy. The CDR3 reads CASSHVKGGAMGYEQYF. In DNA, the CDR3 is TGTGCCAGCAGCCACGTTAAAGGGGGGGCGATGGGCTACGAGCAGTACTTC.